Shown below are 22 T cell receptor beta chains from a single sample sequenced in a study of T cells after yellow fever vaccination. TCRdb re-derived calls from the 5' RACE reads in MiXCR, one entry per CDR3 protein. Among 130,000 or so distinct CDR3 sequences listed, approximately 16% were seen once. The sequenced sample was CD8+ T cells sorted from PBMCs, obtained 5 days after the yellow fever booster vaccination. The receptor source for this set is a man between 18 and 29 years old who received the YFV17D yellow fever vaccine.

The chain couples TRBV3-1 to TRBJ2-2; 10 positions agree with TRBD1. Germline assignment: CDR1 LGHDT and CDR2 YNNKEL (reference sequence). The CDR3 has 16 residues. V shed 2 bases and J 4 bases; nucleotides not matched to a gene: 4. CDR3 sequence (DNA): TGTGCCAGCAGCCAATCGGGACAGGGGAGCACCGGGGAGCTGTTTTTT. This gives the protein CASSQSGQGSTGELFF. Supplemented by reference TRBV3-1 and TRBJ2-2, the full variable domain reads DTAVSQTPKYLVTQMGNDKSIKCEQNLGHDTMYWYKQDSKKFLKIMFSYNNKELIINETVPNRFSPKSPDKAHLNLHINSLELGDSAVYFCASSQSGQGSTGELFFGEGSRLTVL.

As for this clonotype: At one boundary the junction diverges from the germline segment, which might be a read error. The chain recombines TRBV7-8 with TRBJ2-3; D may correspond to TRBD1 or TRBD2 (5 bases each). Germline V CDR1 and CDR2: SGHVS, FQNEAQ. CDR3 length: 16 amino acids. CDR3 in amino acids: CASCLAYPGTTDTQYF. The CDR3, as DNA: TGTGCCAGCTGCTTAGCGTATCCGGGGACCACAGATACGCAGTATTTT.

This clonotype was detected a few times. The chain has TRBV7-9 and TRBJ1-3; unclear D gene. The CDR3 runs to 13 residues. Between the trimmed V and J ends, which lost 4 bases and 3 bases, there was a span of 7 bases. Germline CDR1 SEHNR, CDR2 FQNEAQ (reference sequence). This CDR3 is CASSSTRGNTIYF. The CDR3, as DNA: TGTGCCAGCAGCTCGACCCGTGGAAACACCATATATTTT.

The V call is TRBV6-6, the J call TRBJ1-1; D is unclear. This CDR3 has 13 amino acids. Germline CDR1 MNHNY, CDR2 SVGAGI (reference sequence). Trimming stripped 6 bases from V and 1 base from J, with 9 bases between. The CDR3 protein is CASRFNTNTEAFF. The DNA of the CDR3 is TGTGCCAGCAGGTTCAATACGAACACTGAAGCTTTCTTT.

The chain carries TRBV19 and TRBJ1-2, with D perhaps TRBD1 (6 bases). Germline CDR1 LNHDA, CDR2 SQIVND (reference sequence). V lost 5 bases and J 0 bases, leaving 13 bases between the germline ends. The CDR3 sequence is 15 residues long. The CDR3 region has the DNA TGTGCCAGTAGTGGGGGCAGGGAACCTAACTATGGCTACACCTTC. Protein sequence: CASSGGREPNYGYTF. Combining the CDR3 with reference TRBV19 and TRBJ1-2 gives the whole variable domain DGGITQSPKYLFRKEGQNVTLSCEQNLNHDAMYWYRQDPGQGLRLIYYSQIVNDFQKGDIAEGYSVSREKKESFPLTVTSAQKNPTAFYLCASSGGREPNYGYTFGSGTRLTVV.

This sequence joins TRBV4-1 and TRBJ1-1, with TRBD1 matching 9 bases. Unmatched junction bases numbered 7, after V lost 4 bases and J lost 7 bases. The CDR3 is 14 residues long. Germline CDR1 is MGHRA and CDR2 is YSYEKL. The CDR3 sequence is CASSRGTGTFEAFF. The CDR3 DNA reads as TGCGCCAGCAGCCGAGGGACAGGGACCTTTGAAGCTTTCTTT.

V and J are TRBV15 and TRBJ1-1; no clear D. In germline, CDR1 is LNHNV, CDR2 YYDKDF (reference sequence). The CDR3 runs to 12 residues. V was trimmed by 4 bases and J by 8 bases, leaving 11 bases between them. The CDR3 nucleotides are TGTGCCACCAGCACTACGGTCGGGGAAGCTTTCTTT. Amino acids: CATSTTVGEAFF. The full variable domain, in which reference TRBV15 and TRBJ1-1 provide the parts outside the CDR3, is DAMVIQNPRYQVTQFGKPVTLSCSQTLNHNVMYWYQQKSSQAPKLLFHYYDKDFNNEADTPDNFQSRRPNTSFCFLDIRSPGLGDTAMYLCATSTTVGEAFFGQGTRLTVV.

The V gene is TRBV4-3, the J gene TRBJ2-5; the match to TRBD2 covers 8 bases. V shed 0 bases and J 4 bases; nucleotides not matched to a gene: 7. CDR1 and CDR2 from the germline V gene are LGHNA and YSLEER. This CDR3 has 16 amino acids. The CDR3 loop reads CASSQDKPGGAETQYF. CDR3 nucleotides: TGCGCCAGCAGCCAAGATAAACCCGGGGGGGCAGAGACCCAGTACTTC.

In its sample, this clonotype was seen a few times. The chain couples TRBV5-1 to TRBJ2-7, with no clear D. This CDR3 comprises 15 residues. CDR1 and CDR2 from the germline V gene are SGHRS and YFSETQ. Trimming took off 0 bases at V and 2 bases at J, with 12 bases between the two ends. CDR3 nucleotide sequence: TGCGCCAGCAGCTTGGGTCAGGACGGAACCTACGAGCAGTACTTC. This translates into CASSLGQDGTYEQYF.

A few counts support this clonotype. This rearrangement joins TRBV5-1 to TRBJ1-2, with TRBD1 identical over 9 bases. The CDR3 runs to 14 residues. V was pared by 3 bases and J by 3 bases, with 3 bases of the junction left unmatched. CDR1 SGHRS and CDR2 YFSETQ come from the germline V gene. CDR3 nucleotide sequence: TGCGCCAGCAGCTCACGGGACAGGGACTATGGCTACACCTTC. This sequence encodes CASSSRDRDYGYTF.

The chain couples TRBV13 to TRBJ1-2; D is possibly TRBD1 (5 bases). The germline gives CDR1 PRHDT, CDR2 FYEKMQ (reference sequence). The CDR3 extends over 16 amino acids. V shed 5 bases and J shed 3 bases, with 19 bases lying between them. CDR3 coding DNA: TGTGCCAGCAGCATTAGGGGAGTCTCGACCTACTATGGCTACACCTTC. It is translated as CASSIRGVSTYYGYTF.

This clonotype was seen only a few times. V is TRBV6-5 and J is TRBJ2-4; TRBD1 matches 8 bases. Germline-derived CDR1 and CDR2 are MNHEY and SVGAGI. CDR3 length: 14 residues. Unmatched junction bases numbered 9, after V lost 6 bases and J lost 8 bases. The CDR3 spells CASSAGTGPDIQYF. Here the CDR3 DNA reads TGTGCCAGCAGCGCCGGGACAGGTCCCGACATTCAGTACTTC.

CDR3 loop: CASSVASGELFF. DNA for the CDR3: TGTGCCAGCAGCGTAGCGTCCGGGGAGCTGTTTTTT. This chain uses TRBV9 with TRBJ2-2; D is unclear. The CDR3 totals 12 residues. Germline V gene data show CDR1 as SGDLS and CDR2 as YYNGEE. Trimming pared 0 bases from V and 6 bases from J, leaving 3 bases between.

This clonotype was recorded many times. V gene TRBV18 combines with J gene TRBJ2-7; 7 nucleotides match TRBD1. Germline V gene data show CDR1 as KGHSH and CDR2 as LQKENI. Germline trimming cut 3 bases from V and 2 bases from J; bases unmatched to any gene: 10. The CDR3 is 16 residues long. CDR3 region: CASSPYPMTGTYEQYV. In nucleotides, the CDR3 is TGTGCCAGCTCACCTTACCCCATGACAGGGACCTACGAGCAGTACGTC.

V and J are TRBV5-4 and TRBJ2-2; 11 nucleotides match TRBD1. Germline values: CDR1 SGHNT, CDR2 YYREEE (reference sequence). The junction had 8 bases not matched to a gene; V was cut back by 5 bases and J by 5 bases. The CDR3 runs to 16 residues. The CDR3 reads CASSRGQGARTGELFF. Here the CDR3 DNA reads TGTGCCAGCAGTAGAGGACAGGGGGCACGGACCGGGGAGCTGTTTTTT. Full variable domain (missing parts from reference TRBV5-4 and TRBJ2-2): ETGVTQSPTHLIKTRGQQVTLRCSSQSGHNTVSWYQQALGQGPQFIFQYYREEENGRGNFPPRFSGLQFPNYSSELNVNALELDDSALYLCASSRGQGARTGELFFGEGSRLTVL.

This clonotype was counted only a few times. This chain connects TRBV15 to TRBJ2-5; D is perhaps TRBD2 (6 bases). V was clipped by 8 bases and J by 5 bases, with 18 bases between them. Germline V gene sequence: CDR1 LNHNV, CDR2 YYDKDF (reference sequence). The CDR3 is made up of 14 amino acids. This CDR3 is CATGRGAVPETQYF. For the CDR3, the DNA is TGTGCCACCGGACGCGGGGCGGTACCGGAGACCCAGTACTTC.

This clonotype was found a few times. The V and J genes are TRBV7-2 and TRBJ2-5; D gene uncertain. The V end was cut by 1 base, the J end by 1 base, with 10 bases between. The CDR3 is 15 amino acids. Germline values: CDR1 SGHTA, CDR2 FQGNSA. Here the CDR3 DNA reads TGTGCCAGCAGCTTAGACGCCGACGGCCAAGAGACCCAGTACTTC. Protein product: CASSLDADGQETQYF. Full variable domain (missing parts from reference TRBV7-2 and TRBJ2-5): GAGVSQSPSNKVTEKGKDVELRCDPISGHTALYWYRQSLGQGLEFLIYFQGNSAPDKSGLPSDRFSAERTGGSVSTLTIQRTQQEDSAVYLCASSLDADGQETQYFGPGTRLLVL.

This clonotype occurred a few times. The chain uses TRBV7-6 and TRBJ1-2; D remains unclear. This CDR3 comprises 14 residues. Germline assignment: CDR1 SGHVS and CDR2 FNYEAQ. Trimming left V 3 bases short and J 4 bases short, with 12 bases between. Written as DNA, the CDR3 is TGTGCCAGCAGCTTGGGAGTTAGTAGCTATGGCTACACCTTC. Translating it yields CASSLGVSSYGYTF.

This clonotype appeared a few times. The CDR3 DNA sequence: TGTGCCAGCAGCCAAGGGGACTATAGCACAGATACGCAGTATTTT. Its protein is CASSQGDYSTDTQYF. The gene calls are TRBV14 and TRBJ2-3; the match to TRBD2 covers 7 bases. CDR3 size: 15 residues. Germline-derived CDR1 and CDR2 are SGHDN and FVKESK. The J segment lost 0 bases and the V segment lost 1 base, leaving 1 base of the junction unmatched.

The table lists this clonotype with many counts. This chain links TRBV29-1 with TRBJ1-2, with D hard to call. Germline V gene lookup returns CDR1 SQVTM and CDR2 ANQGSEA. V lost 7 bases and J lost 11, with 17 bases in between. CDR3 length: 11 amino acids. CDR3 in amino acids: CSAWRQFEYTF. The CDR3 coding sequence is TGCAGCGCCTGGAGACAATTCGAGTACACCTTC.

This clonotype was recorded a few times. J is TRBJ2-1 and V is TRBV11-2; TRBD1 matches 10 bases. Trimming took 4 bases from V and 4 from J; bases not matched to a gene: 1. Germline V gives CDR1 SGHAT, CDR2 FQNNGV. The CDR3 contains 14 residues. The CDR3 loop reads CASSSGQGYNEQFF. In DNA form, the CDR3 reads TGTGCCAGCAGCTCGGGACAGGGGTACAATGAGCAGTTCTTC.

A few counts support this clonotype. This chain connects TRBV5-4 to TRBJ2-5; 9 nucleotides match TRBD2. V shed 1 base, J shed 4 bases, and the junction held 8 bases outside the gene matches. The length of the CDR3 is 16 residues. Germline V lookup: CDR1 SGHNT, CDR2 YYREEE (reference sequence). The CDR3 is CASSLKYGGGGETQYF. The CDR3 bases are TGTGCCAGCAGCTTGAAATATGGCGGGGGGGGAGAGACCCAGTACTTC. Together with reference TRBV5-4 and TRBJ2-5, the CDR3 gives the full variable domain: ETGVTQSPTHLIKTRGQQVTLRCSSQSGHNTVSWYQQALGQGPQFIFQYYREEENGRGNFPPRFSGLQFPNYSSELNVNALELDDSALYLCASSLKYGGGGETQYFGPGTRLLVL.